The 21 T cell receptor beta chains below were found in one sample sequenced in a study of beta chain features in type 1 diabetes. The isolated RNA, all of it, was reverse transcribed, so expressed TCRB transcripts were what got sequenced. Clones were sequenced by immunoSEQ multiplex PCR, and TCRdb holds only the in-frame ones, with some missing. The sample has under 300,000 clones, 25% to 30% seen once. The sample comprised central memory CD4+ T cells from blood. These receptors all stem from a man aged 25 to 45 in good health.

The CDR3 spells CASTSPTEQYF. In DNA form, the CDR3 reads TGTGCCAGTACATCTCCTACGGAGCAGTACTTC. The J gene is TRBJ2-7, the V gene TRBV28; no firm D call. Germline assignment: CDR1 MDHEN and CDR2 SYDVKM. V lost 9 bases to trimming and J lost 7 bases, with 13 bases between them. The CDR3 runs to 11 residues.

The V call is TRBV18, the J call TRBJ2-7, with 8 bases matching TRBD1. Trimming at V came to 4 bases and at J to 7 bases, leaving 9 bases not matched to a gene. The CDR3 totals 14 residues. The germline V gene has CDR1 KGHSH and CDR2 LQKENI. CDR3 region: CASSQRDRRWEQYF. The CDR3 DNA reads TGTGCCAGCTCACAACGGGACAGGAGGTGGGAGCAGTACTTC.

This clone was counted only a few times. The rearrangement joins TRBV5-1 to TRBJ2-7; 10 bases agree with TRBD2. Trimming took 1 base from V and 0 from J; bases not matched to a gene: 10. Germline assignment: CDR1 SGHRS and CDR2 YFSETQ. The CDR3 length is 18 residues. CDR3 sequence: CASSLLLAGDRGSYEQYF. CDR3 DNA sequence: TGCGCCAGCAGCTTGTTGCTAGCGGGAGACCGGGGCTCCTACGAGCAGTACTTC.

This clone was detected a few times. The chain employs TRBV7-6 and TRBJ2-2, with D perhaps TRBD1 or TRBD2 (6 bases each). CDR1 is SGHVS and CDR2 is FNYEAQ in the germline V gene. This CDR3 has 16 amino acids. V lost 5 bases and J 4 bases, leaving 17 bases between the germline ends. The CDR3 coding sequence is TGTGCCAGCAGCCTAGAGCTTGGGGGGCCCACCGGGGAGCTGTTTTTT. Its protein is CASSLELGGPTGELFF. Full variable domain (missing parts from reference TRBV7-6 and TRBJ2-2): GAGVSQSPRYKVTKRGQDVALRCDPISGHVSLYWYRQALGQGPEFLTYFNYEAQQDKSGLPNDRFSAERPEGSISTLTIQRTEQRDSAMYRCASSLELGGPTGELFFGEGSRLTVL.

The V and J genes are TRBV6-5 and TRBJ2-1; D is perhaps TRBD2 (5 bases). The CDR3 sequence is 14 residues long. Trimming cost V 10 bases and J 5 bases, with 18 bases left between them. Looked up from germline, CDR1 is MNHEY and CDR2 is SVGAGI. The CDR3 loop is CATGVQRRDNEQFF. In DNA, the CDR3 is TGTGCCACCGGGGTCCAGCGCCGTGACAATGAGCAGTTCTTC.

V usage is TRBV6-5 and J usage is TRBJ1-5, with D possibly being TRBD1 (5 bases). CDR1 and CDR2 (germline): MNHEY, SVGAGI. The V end lost 6 bases, the J end lost 0 bases, and 12 bases lay between the germline ends. This CDR3 has 15 amino acids. The CDR3 loop reads CASSIKGYSNQPQHF. CDR3 nucleotides: TGTGCCAGCAGCATCAAGGGGTATAGCAATCAGCCCCAGCATTTT.

This rearrangement joins TRBV7-2 to TRBJ2-1; D gene ambiguous. The CDR3 contains 15 residues. CDR1 and CDR2 from the germline V gene are SGHTA and FQGNSA. V was pared by 2 bases and J by 4 bases, with 12 bases between. CDR3 amino acids: CASSLRAEVYNEQFF. The CDR3 nucleotides are TGTGCCAGCAGCTTACGGGCGGAAGTATACAATGAGCAGTTCTTC.

The sample holds a few counts of this clone. The rearrangement links TRBV5-1 to TRBJ2-7; a weak D match, TRBD2 (6 bases). Looked up from germline, CDR1 is SGHRS and CDR2 is YFSETQ. This CDR3 spans 16 amino acids. Trimming removed 3 bases from V and 0 bases from J, with 16 bases in between. CDR3 residues: CASSSGGTAISYEQYF. In DNA form, the CDR3 reads TGCGCCAGCAGCTCGGGCGGGACTGCAATCTCCTACGAGCAGTACTTC.

In this sample, this clone turned up a few times. The chain links TRBV18 to TRBJ1-2; D is possibly TRBD1 (5 bases). CDR1 is KGHSH, CDR2 LQKENI, per germline. The CDR3 has 13 residues. Trimming took off 2 bases at V and 6 bases at J, with 10 bases between the two ends. CDR3 amino acids: CASSPTQEDGYTF. The CDR3 DNA reads as TGTGCCAGCTCACCAACACAGGAGGATGGCTACACCTTC.

V is TRBV15 and J is TRBJ2-3; D perhaps matches TRBD1 (6 bases). V lost 1 base to trimming and J lost 4 bases, with 12 bases between them. Germline V gene lookup returns CDR1 LNHNV and CDR2 YYDKDF (reference sequence). The CDR3 extends over 15 amino acids. CDR3 bases: TGTGCCACCAGCAGAGCGGGAAAGGGGGCAGATACGCAGTATTTT. Encoded protein: CATSRAGKGADTQYF.

The sample holds many counts of this clone. The chain links TRBV14 to TRBJ2-1; TRBD2 agrees at 9 bases. The germline CDR1 and CDR2 sequences are SGHDN and FVKESK. Trimming at V came to 4 bases and at J to 6 bases, leaving 13 bases not matched to a gene. The CDR3 is made up of 17 amino acids. CDR3 in DNA: TGTGCCAGCAGCCCCCTAAGGCAAGCGGGGGGCCTCAATGAGCAGTTCTTC. It encodes CASSPLRQAGGLNEQFF. The variable domain in full, with the rest retrieved from reference TRBV14 and TRBJ2-1, is EAGVTQFPSHSVIEKGQTVTLRCDPISGHDNLYWYRRVMGKEIKFLLHFVKESKQDESGMPNNRFLAERTGGTYSTLKVQPAELEDSGVYFCASSPLRQAGGLNEQFFGPGTRLTVL.

The V call is TRBV6-5, the J call TRBJ2-3; D unclear. Trimming took off 2 bases at V and 10 bases at J, with 13 bases between the two ends. CDR3 length equals 13 residues. Per germline, CDR1 MNHEY and CDR2 SVGAGI. CDR3 protein: CASSYRYTSSQYF. DNA for the CDR3: TGTGCCAGCAGTTACAGGTACACGTCGTCGCAGTATTTT.

The rearrangement uses TRBV30 and TRBJ2-4; D ambiguous. V was trimmed by 2 bases and J by 0 bases, leaving 5 bases between them. This CDR3 contains 13 residues. CDR1 is GTSNPN and CDR2 is SVGIG in the germline V gene (reference sequence). CDR3 nucleotides: TGTGCCTGGAGTCAGAAAGCCAAAAACATTCAGTACTTC. It specifies CAWSQKAKNIQYF.

The rearrangement uses TRBV6-5 and TRBJ2-7, with 7 bases fitting TRBD2. CDR1 and CDR2 from the germline V gene are MNHEY and SVGAGI. The V and J ends lost 7 bases and 2 bases, in that order; junction bases with no gene match: 5. The CDR3 contains 13 residues. The CDR3 DNA is TGTGCCAGCATCGGGACTACCACCTACGAGCAGTACTTC. It codes for CASIGTTTYEQYF.

This clone came up a few times. V usage is TRBV15 and J usage is TRBJ2-1; possible D gene TRBD2, 6 bases. Germline V CDR1 and CDR2: LNHNV, YYDKDF (reference sequence). The CDR3 is 15 amino acids. Trimming pared 3 bases from V and 9 bases from J, leaving 18 bases between. The CDR3 loop is CATSSTGTLSREQFF. In DNA form, the CDR3 reads TGTGCCACCAGCAGCACCGGGACTTTGAGTCGTGAGCAGTTCTTC.

This clone appeared a single time. This chain links TRBV6-6 with TRBJ1-6, with a weak D call TRBD1 (5 bases). Germline CDR1 reads MNHNY; CDR2 reads SVGAGI (reference sequence). V was clipped by 7 bases and J by 8 bases, with 18 bases between them. This CDR3 spans 15 amino acids. CDR3 bases: TGTGCCAGCACCCACAGAGCAGGGCGGGATTCACCCCTCCACTTT. Protein sequence: CASTHRAGRDSPLHF.

The rearrangement uses TRBV9 and TRBJ2-5; tentative D call: TRBD1 (5 bases). The V and J ends lost 3 bases and 4 bases respectively, with 10 bases between them. The germline V gene has CDR1 SGDLS and CDR2 YYNGEE. The CDR3 runs to 13 residues. The CDR3: CASSAGFPETQYF. The CDR3 DNA sequence: TGTGCCAGCAGCGCAGGGTTTCCAGAGACCCAGTACTTC.

The V gene is TRBV11-2, the J gene TRBJ2-7; TRBD1 or TRBD2 may be the D gene (5 bases each). Trimming pared 6 bases from V and 9 bases from J, leaving 15 bases between. This CDR3 has 12 residues. From germline, CDR1 is SGHAT and CDR2 FQNNGV. The CDR3 spells CASRSGTATQYF. DNA of the CDR3: TGTGCCAGCAGATCCGGGACCGCTACGCAGTACTTC.

This clone showed up just a few times. V is TRBV29-1 and J is TRBJ2-2; a weak D match, TRBD2 (5 bases). V was cut by 5 bases and J by 8 bases, with 9 bases left in between. Germline V lookup: CDR1 SQVTM, CDR2 ANQGSEA. CDR3 length: 11 amino acids. The CDR3 DNA reads as TGCAGCGTTCATGAGGGAGGGGAGCTGTTTTTT. This codes for CSVHEGGELFF.

In DNA form, the CDR3 reads TGTGCCAGCTCGAGGGAAGCTCCCCTCACAGATACGCAGTATTTT. It specifies CASSREAPLTDTQYF. This rearrangement joins TRBV18 to TRBJ2-3, with D possibly being TRBD2 (5 bases). Germline assignment: CDR1 KGHSH and CDR2 LQKENI. Between the trimmed V and J ends, which lost 6 bases and 2 bases, there was a span of 15 bases. The CDR3 spans 15 residues.

This clone was counted between two and nine times. The chain couples TRBV2 to TRBJ2-5; 12 bases are shared with TRBD2. V shed 7 bases, J shed 4 bases, and the junction held 4 bases outside the gene matches. The CDR3 is 14 residues long. The V gene's germline CDR1 is SNHLY and CDR2 FYNNEI. This chain's CDR3 is CASTQLAGGETQYF. CDR3 DNA: TGTGCCAGCACCCAACTAGCGGGGGGAGAGACCCAGTACTTC.